This paragraph covers one T cell receptor beta chain sequence. Trimming stripped 4 bases from V and 6 bases from J, with 10 bases between. Germline V gives CDR1 SEHNR, CDR2 FQNEAQ (reference sequence). CDR3 length: 14 residues. Generated by immunoSEQ multiplex PCR, the TCRdb table keeps only in-frame clones and is missing some. The data show a few hundred thousand clones, with around 84% seen just once and roughly 3.9% held by the top ten. This sample was included in a study of blood T cell repertoires in COVID-19. The genes are TRBV7-9 and TRBJ1-6; D is possibly TRBD1 (5 bases). The sequencing sample was made of peripheral blood. This TCR derives from a woman between 18 and 30 years old with acute or convalescent COVID-19. CDR3 protein: CASSSETANSPLHF. CDR3 sequence (DNA): TGTGCCAGCAGCTCGGAGACAGCTAATTCACCCCTCCACTTT.